Presented here are 20 T cell receptor beta chains from one specimen sequenced in a study of shared clonotypes between healthy human individuals. The method was immunoSEQ multiplex PCR; TCRdb's version includes in-frame clones alone and lacks a portion of them. Found here are roughly 2.2 million clones, approximately 95% of them singletons; the top ten hold about 0.37%. Sample: naive CD4+ T cells from PBMCs. This sample's subset: CD45RA+ positively selected. These receptors were obtained from a man younger than 35 in good health. Some clones in this sample may be carry-over from other donors' samples.

The V gene is TRBV14, the J gene TRBJ1-3, with D unclear. The CDR3 runs to 16 residues. V gave up 0 bases and J gave up 2 bases, with 11 bases separating them. Germline V gene sequence: CDR1 SGHDN, CDR2 FVKESK. CDR3 sequence reads: CASSQDLPSTGNTIYF. DNA of the CDR3: TGTGCCAGCAGCCAAGATCTGCCCTCCACTGGAAACACCATATATTTT.

This clone was seen only a few times. The sample holds other DNA sequences that translate to the same CDR3. In nucleotides, the CDR3 is TGTGCCAGCAGTGATAGGACAGGAGGCAATCAGCCCCAGCATTTT. It specifies CASSDRTGGNQPQHF. V usage is TRBV2 and J usage is TRBJ1-5; 7 bases fit TRBD1. CDR3 length equals 15 residues. Germline CDR1 is SNHLY and CDR2 is FYNNEI. J lost 2 bases, V lost 3 bases, and 4 bases had no gene match.

The V call is TRBV7-3, the J call TRBJ2-3; D is ambiguous. This CDR3 is 13 amino acids long. CDR1 is SGHTA and CDR2 is FQGTGA in the germline V gene. V gave up 1 base and J gave up 6 bases, with 8 bases separating them. The CDR3 coding sequence is TGTGCCAGCAGCTTAATGGGGATGGATACGCAGTATTTT. Encoded protein: CASSLMGMDTQYF.

The chain is built from TRBV19 and TRBJ1-2; D remains ambiguous. The CDR3 consists of 11 residues. The germline V gene has CDR1 LNHDA and CDR2 SQIVND (reference sequence). The V gene lost 7 bases and the J gene lost 1 base, with 4 bases spanning the gap. This CDR3 reads CASTLNYGYTF. The CDR3 DNA sequence: TGTGCCAGTACCCTTAACTATGGCTACACCTTC.

The V call is TRBV7-9, the J call TRBJ2-5; perhaps D is TRBD1 or TRBD2 (5 bases each). Deletions cut 2 bases from V and 5 bases from J, with 18 bases between. The length of the CDR3 is 16 residues. Germline CDR1 and CDR2: SEHNR and FQNEAQ (reference sequence). The DNA for the CDR3 is TGTGCCAGCAGCTTATTCGGGGCCCGGGCGTCCGAGACCCAGTACTTC. It yields the protein CASSLFGARASETQYF.

The chain employs TRBV28 and TRBJ2-7; D call uncertain. Germline CDR1 and CDR2: MDHEN and SYDVKM. The CDR3 loop spans 12 amino acids. The ends were cut back, 7 bases at V and 3 bases at J, with 10 bases in the middle. The chain's CDR3 is CASTRGFYEQYF. The DNA for the CDR3 is TGTGCCAGCACCCGTGGATTCTACGAGCAGTACTTC.

The chain uses TRBV15 and TRBJ2-5; D is ambiguous. Germline values: CDR1 LNHNV, CDR2 YYDKDF (reference sequence). V was shortened by 3 bases and J by 5 bases, with 13 bases between the two germline ends. CDR3 length: 14 amino acids. CDR3 nucleotide sequence: TGTGCCACCAGCAGGCCGGGTCCTCAGGAGACCCAGTACTTC. Amino acid sequence: CATSRPGPQETQYF.

The V call is TRBV7-7, the J call TRBJ2-7, with 8 positions matching TRBD2. CDR3 length: 14 amino acids. J gave up 0 bases and V 5 bases, and 3 bases lay outside the gene matches. Germline CDR1 is SSHAT and CDR2 is FNYEAQ (reference sequence). The CDR3 nucleotides read TGTGCCAGCAGCCCCACTAGCGGCTCCTACGAGCAGTACTTC. Translated, it gives CASSPTSGSYEQYF.

This chain joins TRBV2 and TRBJ2-7; D not certain. CDR3 length: 14 amino acids. Between the trimmed V and J ends, which lost 4 bases and 4 bases, there was a span of 14 bases. CDR1 and CDR2 (germline): SNHLY, FYNNEI. CDR3 coding DNA: TGTGCCAGCAGTGTCTTGCCTACGAGGTACGAGCAGTACTTC. Its translation: CASSVLPTRYEQYF.

The chain carries TRBV28 and TRBJ2-7, with D unclear. There are 17 residues in the CDR3. The germline gives CDR1 MDHEN, CDR2 SYDVKM. Trimming shortened V by 7 bases and J by 3 bases, and 25 bases separated the two germline ends. CDR3 in DNA: TGTGCCAGCACCCCCTCCACTTTCGACGGAGTGCTCTACGAGCAGTACTTC. It is translated as CASTPSTFDGVLYEQYF.

This clone was recorded only once. The rearrangement uses TRBV5-1 and TRBJ2-5; 7 bases match TRBD2. The J segment lost 5 bases and the V segment lost 4 bases, leaving 5 bases of the junction unmatched. The CDR3 has 13 residues. Germline CDR1 and CDR2: SGHRS and YFSETQ. In nucleotides, the CDR3 is TGCGCCAGCAGCGAGCGGGATTGGGAGACCCAGTACTTC. Amino acid sequence: CASSERDWETQYF.

J is TRBJ1-5 and V is TRBV5-1; no definite D call. CDR3 length: 13 residues. The germline gives CDR1 SGHRS, CDR2 YFSETQ. The V end was cut by 4 bases, the J end by 7 bases, with 12 bases between. The CDR3 DNA reads as TGCGCCAGCAGCCCGGAAATAGGCCAGCCCCAGCATTTT. Its protein is CASSPEIGQPQHF.

CDR3 sequence reads: CASSVETGQSTDTQYF. The CDR3 nucleotides read TGTGCCAGCAGCGTAGAGACGGGACAGAGCACAGATACGCAGTATTTT. J is TRBJ2-3 and V is TRBV9, with 7 positions matching TRBD1. From germline, CDR1 is SGDLS and CDR2 YYNGEE. With 0 bases clipped from V and 0 bases from J, the junction kept 4 bases outside the gene matches. CDR3 length: 16 residues.

This clone was counted once. This chain links TRBV29-1 with TRBJ1-1; D not resolved. The CDR3 is made up of 13 amino acids. Trimming took off 2 bases at V and 3 bases at J, with 10 bases between the two ends. Germline V CDR1 and CDR2: SQVTM, ANQGSEA. CDR3 region: CSVESGWYTEAFF. CDR3 nucleotide sequence: TGCAGCGTTGAATCCGGGTGGTACACTGAAGCTTTCTTT.

The rearrangement joins TRBV7-2 to TRBJ2-1; 9 bases are a match to TRBD2. The CDR3 spans 14 residues. V shed 5 bases and J 5 bases; nucleotides not matched to a gene: 4. Germline V gives CDR1 SGHTA, CDR2 FQGNSA. The CDR3 protein is CASSNGLANNEQFF. The CDR3 DNA follows: TGTGCCAGCAGCAATGGACTAGCGAACAATGAGCAGTTCTTC.

This chain links TRBV27 with TRBJ2-1, with a possible D match to TRBD2 (6 bases). Deletions cut 3 bases from V and 6 bases from J, with 21 bases between. The germline gives CDR1 MNHEY, CDR2 SMNVEV (reference sequence). There are 17 residues in the CDR3. The CDR3 loop is CASSFQAPGDWLNEQFF. The CDR3 region has the DNA TGTGCCAGCAGTTTCCAAGCTCCGGGAGATTGGCTCAATGAGCAGTTCTTC.

The chain links TRBV28 to TRBJ1-4, with D uncertain. Germline values: CDR1 MDHEN, CDR2 SYDVKM. This CDR3 contains 16 residues. The V gene lost 3 bases and the J gene lost 0 bases, with 11 bases spanning the gap. CDR3 DNA: TGTGCCAGCAGTTTCTCCGGTCAACCAACTAATGAAAAACTGTTTTTT. It is translated as CASSFSGQPTNEKLFF.

The genes are TRBV7-2 and TRBJ2-5; 11 bases are shared with TRBD1. The CDR3 loop spans 15 amino acids. With V trimmed by 4 bases and J by 13 bases, 14 bases remained unmatched. Germline V gene data show CDR1 as SGHTA and CDR2 as FQGNSA. The CDR3 is CASSSAPSDRGRLYF. The CDR3 coding sequence is TGTGCCAGCAGCTCTGCCCCCTCGGACAGGGGGCGACTGTACTTC.

This chain links TRBV9 with TRBJ2-7, with D hard to call. This CDR3 region has 15 residues. Deletions cut 0 bases from V and 2 bases from J, with 12 bases between. Germline assignment: CDR1 SGDLS and CDR2 YYNGEE. The CDR3, as DNA: TGTGCCAGCAGCGTAGGTGGAAGGGCCCCCTACGAGCAGTACTTC. As protein: CASSVGGRAPYEQYF.

This clone has only one observation. The gene calls are TRBV2 and TRBJ2-4; a possible D gene is TRBD2 (6 bases). The CDR3 is 17 amino acids. CDR1 SNHLY and CDR2 FYNNEI come from the germline V gene. Trimming took off 9 bases at V and 0 bases at J, with 21 bases between the two ends. For the CDR3, the DNA is TGTGCCAGTGGGACTTCCCAGGGCGGAGGAGCCAAAAACATTCAGTACTTC. Translation gives CASGTSQGGGAKNIQYF.